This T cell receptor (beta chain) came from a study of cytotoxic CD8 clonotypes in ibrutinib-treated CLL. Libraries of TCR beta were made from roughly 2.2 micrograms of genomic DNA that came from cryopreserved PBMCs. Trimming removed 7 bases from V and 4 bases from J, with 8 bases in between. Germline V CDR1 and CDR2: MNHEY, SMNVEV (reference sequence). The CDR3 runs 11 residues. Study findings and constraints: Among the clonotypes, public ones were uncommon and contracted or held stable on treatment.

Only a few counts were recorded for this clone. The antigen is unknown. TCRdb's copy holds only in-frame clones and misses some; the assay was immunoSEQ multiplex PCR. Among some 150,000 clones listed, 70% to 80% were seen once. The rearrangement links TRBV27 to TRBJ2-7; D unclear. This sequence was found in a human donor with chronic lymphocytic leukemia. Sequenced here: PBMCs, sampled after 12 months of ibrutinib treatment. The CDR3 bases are TGTGCCAGCACCGACCTGTACGAGCAGTACTTC. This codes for CASTDLYEQYF.